Each of the 22 T cell receptor beta chains below was sequenced from the same sample in a study of early T cells in non-severe SARS-CoV-2 infection. From the 5' RACE reads, TCRdb called clonotypes with MiXCR, one entry per CDR3 protein. The table shows tens of thousands of distinct CDR3 sequences, with around 6.1% occurring only once. This sample comprised whole blood, obtained at baseline. Every receptor here comes from an adult who was a healthcare worker with PCR-confirmed SARS-CoV-2 infection or an uninfected control (not recorded which).

This clonotype was seen ten or more times. J is TRBJ2-1 and V is TRBV10-3; 7 bases line up with TRBD1. The germline V gene encodes CDR1 ENHRY and CDR2 SYGVKD. V gave up 5 bases and J gave up 5 bases; unmatched junction bases: 12. The CDR3 loop spans 16 amino acids. The CDR3 is CAISRRQGWIDNEQFF. The CDR3 nucleotides read TGTGCCATCAGTCGAAGACAGGGTTGGATAGACAATGAGCAGTTCTTC.

The chain has TRBV25-1 and TRBJ2-3; 7 bases line up with TRBD1. The CDR3 runs to 13 residues. The trim removed 8 bases at V and 5 bases at J, leaving 7 bases unmatched. Per germline, CDR1 MGHDK and CDR2 SYGVNS. This CDR3 reads CASETGAGDTQYF. The CDR3 DNA reads as TGTGCCAGCGAAACAGGGGCCGGAGATACGCAGTATTTT. The complete variable domain, with remaining parts taken from reference TRBV25-1 and TRBJ2-3, reads EADIYQTPRYLVIGTGKKITLECSQTMGHDKMYWYQQDPGMELHLIHYSYGVNSTEKGDLSSESTVSRIRTEHFPLTLESARPSHTSQYLCASETGAGDTQYFGPGTRLTVL.

Ten or more counts support this clonotype. This chain uses TRBV6-2 or TRBV6-3 with TRBJ2-3; TRBD2 matches at 12 bases. The CDR3 loop spans 15 amino acids. The ends lost 6 bases at V and 4 bases at J; junction bases unmatched: 5. Looked up from germline, CDR1 is MNHEY and CDR2 is SVGEGT. The CDR3 spells CASSPTSGSSDTQYF. The CDR3 DNA follows: TGTGCCAGCAGCCCGACTAGCGGGAGTTCAGATACGCAGTATTTT.

The chain links TRBV6-5 to TRBJ2-1, with 9 nucleotides matching TRBD2. The ends lost 1 base at V and 7 bases at J; junction bases unmatched: 11. The CDR3 runs to 17 residues. Germline CDR1 MNHEY, CDR2 SVGAGI. CDR3: CASSYFRPAGGSNEQFF. The CDR3, as DNA: TGTGCCAGCAGTTACTTTAGGCCAGCGGGAGGTTCAAATGAGCAGTTCTTC.

This clonotype was picked up many times. This chain uses TRBV6-6 with TRBJ2-6; tentative D call: TRBD2 (5 bases). The V end lost 8 bases, the J end lost 0 bases, and 11 bases lay between the germline ends. The CDR3 sequence is 15 residues long. Germline CDR1 MNHNY, CDR2 SVGAGI (reference sequence). This CDR3 reads CASHIAGSGANVLTF. CDR3 in DNA: TGTGCCAGCCATATTGCGGGCTCTGGGGCCAACGTCCTGACTTTC.

Many counts were recorded for this clonotype. The gene calls are TRBV9 and TRBJ2-3; D perhaps matches TRBD1 (5 bases). Germline-derived CDR1 and CDR2 are SGDLS and YYNGEE. The V end lost 1 base, the J end lost 5 bases, and 8 bases lay between the germline ends. The length of the CDR3 is 13 residues. The CDR3 DNA follows: TGTGCCAGCAGCGTACAGGGCCAAGATACGCAGTATTTT. It specifies CASSVQGQDTQYF.

This clonotype came up many times. The chain joins TRBV5-1 to TRBJ2-7, with 10 bases identical to TRBD2. From germline, CDR1 is SGHRS and CDR2 YFSETQ. The CDR3 is 14 residues long. V shed 6 bases, J shed 4 bases, and the junction held 7 bases outside the gene matches. This chain's CDR3 is CASTLASGSYEQYF. The CDR3 nucleotides read TGCGCCAGCACCCTAGCTAGCGGGAGTTACGAGCAGTACTTC.

There are a few counts of this clonotype. The J gene is TRBJ2-7, the V gene TRBV5-4; possible D gene TRBD2, 5 bases. CDR1 SGHNT and CDR2 YYREEE come from the germline V gene (reference sequence). Deletions cut 0 bases from V and 6 bases from J, with 16 bases between. The CDR3 sequence is 15 residues long. CDR3 region: CASSLGAGILSEQYF. CDR3 sequence (DNA): TGTGCCAGCAGCTTGGGGGCCGGGATCCTAAGCGAGCAGTACTTC.

The chain recombines TRBV28 with TRBJ2-1; tentatively, D is TRBD2 (5 bases). This CDR3 contains 14 residues. V was pared by 3 bases and J by 12 bases, with 18 bases between. Germline V lookup: CDR1 MDHEN, CDR2 SYDVKM. CDR3 sequence: CASSFDYLNPVQFF. The CDR3 DNA reads TGTGCCAGCAGTTTCGACTACCTGAACCCGGTGCAGTTCTTC.

This clonotype was counted at least ten times. This chain joins TRBV6-5 and TRBJ1-4; 7 nucleotides agree with TRBD1. The germline CDR1 and CDR2 sequences are MNHEY and SVGAGI. This CDR3 contains 14 residues. The junction had 7 bases not matched to a gene; V was cut back by 9 bases and J by 3 bases. Here the CDR3 reads CASKIGQANEKLFF. CDR3 nucleotide sequence: TGTGCCAGTAAGATAGGACAGGCTAATGAAAAACTGTTTTTT.

DNA for the CDR3: TGTGCCTGGAGTGCCCCGTCACGGCGGGATGAGCAGTTCTTC. It is translated as CAWSAPSRRDEQFF. The chain combines TRBV30 with TRBJ2-1; D is possibly TRBD2 (5 bases). CDR1 is GTSNPN, CDR2 SVGIG, per germline (reference sequence). Trimming removed 1 base at V and 8 bases at J, with 15 bases between. This CDR3 is 14 amino acids long. Based on the CDR3 plus reference TRBV30 and TRBJ2-1, the full variable domain is SQTIHQWPATLVQPVGSPLSLECTVEGTSNPNLYWYRQAAGRGLQLLFYSVGIGQISSEVPQNLSASRPQDRQFILSSKKLLLSDSGFYLCAWSAPSRRDEQFFGPGTRLTVL.

The V gene is TRBV7-6, the J gene TRBJ2-3; 10 bases map to TRBD1. CDR1 and CDR2 (germline): SGHVS, FNYEAQ. V trimming: 4 bases; J trimming: 3 bases; junction bases outside the gene matches: 4. The CDR3 extends over 15 amino acids. The DNA of the CDR3 is TGTGCCAGCAGCTACCGGGACAGGGGTACAGATACGCAGTATTTT. Translation gives CASSYRDRGTDTQYF. The variable domain in full, with the rest retrieved from reference TRBV7-6 and TRBJ2-3, is GAGVSQSPRYKVTKRGQDVALRCDPISGHVSLYWYRQALGQGPEFLTYFNYEAQQDKSGLPNDRFSAERPEGSISTLTIQRTEQRDSAMYRCASSYRDRGTDTQYFGPGTRLTVL.

This clonotype was seen ten or more times. The gene calls are TRBV3-1 and TRBJ2-1, with 8 bases fitting TRBD2. J was trimmed by 8 bases and V by 2 bases; bases with no gene match: 8. Per the germline V gene, CDR1 is LGHDT and CDR2 is YNNKEL (reference sequence). This CDR3 spans 15 amino acids. Written as DNA, the CDR3 is TGTGCCAGCAGCCAAACCAGCGGGAGATCCTATGAGCAGTTCTTC. As protein: CASSQTSGRSYEQFF.

There are a few counts of this clonotype. The chain joins TRBV6-5 to TRBJ1-1; D remains ambiguous. The CDR3 contains 13 residues. Germline CDR1 is MNHEY and CDR2 is SVGAGI. V was clipped by 3 bases and J by 4 bases, with 9 bases between them. The CDR3 is CASSYNEGTEAFF. The CDR3 coding sequence is TGTGCCAGCAGTTATAACGAGGGCACTGAAGCTTTCTTT.

This clonotype occurred many times. This chain uses TRBV11-2 with TRBJ2-1, with 11 bases fitting TRBD2. The CDR3 sequence is 16 residues long. CDR1 SGHAT and CDR2 FQNNGV come from the germline V gene. Trimming took 3 bases from V and 9 from J; bases not matched to a gene: 10. The CDR3 spells CASSFTVAGGPIEQFF. The CDR3 DNA sequence: TGTGCCAGCAGCTTTACCGTAGCGGGAGGGCCGATTGAGCAGTTCTTC.

This clonotype came up many times. The chain employs TRBV20-1 and TRBJ2-3, with D maybe TRBD2 (5 bases). The CDR3 covers 11 residues. The germline V gene has CDR1 DFQATT and CDR2 SNEGSKA (reference sequence). V was trimmed by 6 bases and J by 5 bases, leaving 9 bases between them. The CDR3 DNA sequence: TGCAGTGCACAAAGCGGAGATACGCAGTATTTT. Translating it yields CSAQSGDTQYF.

Many counts were recorded for this clonotype. V and J are TRBV20-1 and TRBJ1-5, with D possibly matching TRBD1 (5 bases). Germline CDR1 is DFQATT and CDR2 is SNEGSKA (reference sequence). CDR3 length: 14 amino acids. V was clipped by 3 bases and J by 0 bases, with 9 bases between them. CDR3 region: CSARRGDSNQPQHF. The CDR3 bases are TGCAGTGCTAGGAGAGGGGATAGCAATCAGCCCCAGCATTTT.

In this sample, this clonotype turned up many times. This chain links TRBV30 with TRBJ1-1; no firm D call. V lost 1 base to trimming and J lost 7 bases, with 10 bases between them. The CDR3 sequence is 12 residues long. Germline-derived CDR1 and CDR2 are GTSNPN and SVGIG (reference sequence). The CDR3 DNA reads as TGTGCCTGGAGTGCCTTATTGGGTGAAGCTTTCTTT. Translating it yields CAWSALLGEAFF. The complete variable domain, with remaining parts taken from reference TRBV30 and TRBJ1-1, reads SQTIHQWPATLVQPVGSPLSLECTVEGTSNPNLYWYRQAAGRGLQLLFYSVGIGQISSEVPQNLSASRPQDRQFILSSKKLLLSDSGFYLCAWSALLGEAFFGQGTRLTVV.

This clonotype was recorded at least ten times. V usage is TRBV5-1 and J usage is TRBJ2-2; D is uncertain. Germline CDR1 is SGHRS and CDR2 is YFSETQ. This CDR3 comprises 18 residues. The V end lost 7 bases, the J end lost 3 bases, and 25 bases lay between the germline ends. CDR3 residues: CASATLPVETLYTGELFF. The CDR3 DNA reads TGCGCCAGCGCTACCCTCCCCGTGGAAACTCTGTACACCGGGGAGCTGTTTTTT.

This clonotype has ten or more counts. The genes are TRBV7-9 and TRBJ1-6, with 8 nucleotides matching TRBD1. The germline gives CDR1 SEHNR, CDR2 FQNEAQ (reference sequence). The CDR3 spans 15 residues. The V segment lost 5 bases and the J segment 9 bases; nucleotides outside the gene matches: 9. CDR3 bases: TGTGCCAGCAGCACGACTGGGGACAGGTCTTCACCCCTCCACTTT. Protein product: CASSTTGDRSSPLHF.

This clonotype has at least ten counts. This sequence joins TRBV5-5 and TRBJ1-5, with a tentative D call TRBD1 (5 bases). The CDR3 length is 15 residues. The germline gives CDR1 SGHKS, CDR2 YYEKEE (reference sequence). Trimming cost V 4 bases and J 2 bases, with 13 bases left between them. The DNA for the CDR3 is TGTGCCAGCAGCCCGAGGGGCGTAGGCAATCAGCCCCAGCATTTT. Translation: CASSPRGVGNQPQHF.

This clonotype was counted at least ten times. This chain links TRBV19 with TRBJ2-3; the D gene is possibly TRBD2 (6 bases). The CDR3 totals 15 residues. Germline CDR1 reads LNHDA; CDR2 reads SQIVND (reference sequence). The V gene lost 3 bases and the J gene lost 0 bases, with 10 bases spanning the gap. CDR3 region: CASSIGRGSTDTQYF. The CDR3 region has the DNA TGTGCCAGTAGTATTGGTCGGGGGAGCACAGATACGCAGTATTTT.